This T cell receptor beta chain was found in a study of cytomegalovirus exposure and HLA in healthy donors. Overall study context: Drawn from HLA-typed donors, about 85 million unique TCRs were held in an early data release.

A word on this clone: Its matching antigen is unknown.

Researchers ran the PCR with 60 Vbeta and 13 Jbeta primers. Method: immunoSEQ multiplex PCR; TCRdb's copy keeps in-frame clones and lacks some. The table records 150,000 to 200,000 clones, roughly 85% of them present only once. Regarding donors, all were healthy bone marrow donors. Unrecorded immune exposures were likely, despite nominal health at sampling. Study conclusions and caveats: Segments of the TCR beta V type were, in most cases, productive about 87% or about 30% of the time in an earlier analysis.

Germline V lookup: CDR1 KGHSH, CDR2 LQKENI. The CDR3 length is 14 residues. V was pared by 3 bases and J by 0 bases, with 8 bases between. Sequencing input: PBMCs. The TCR originated in a man aged 50 to 60 in good health and CMV-seropositive. J is TRBJ1-2 and V is TRBV18; unclear D gene. The CDR3 here is CASSPDKPNYGYTF. CDR3 DNA sequence: TGTGCCAGCTCACCCGACAAACCTAACTATGGCTACACCTTC.